This passage covers 21 T cell receptor beta chains from one sample sequenced in a study of cytomegalovirus exposure and HLA in healthy donors. 60 Vbeta and 13 Jbeta primers were used in PCR. Only in-frame clones appear in the TCRdb table, and some are missing; sequencing was by immunoSEQ multiplex PCR. Seen here are under 200,000 clones, around 80% observed once, and the top ten hold around 4%. Sequencing input: PBMCs. Receptor source: a man aged 35 to 55 in good health and CMV-seronegative.

This clone was observed a handful of times. The chain joins TRBV20-1 to TRBJ2-3; the D is unclear. The V end lost 8 bases, the J end lost 11 bases, and 17 bases lay between the germline ends. This CDR3 comprises 11 residues. Germline CDR1 DFQATT, CDR2 SNEGSKA (reference sequence). The CDR3 sequence is CSYPVGLVQYF. Written as DNA, the CDR3 is TGCAGTTATCCGGTTGGGCTCGTGCAGTATTTT.

V and J are TRBV4-1 and TRBJ2-1; 9 bases line up with TRBD2. The CDR3 is 16 residues long. Looked up from germline, CDR1 is MGHRA and CDR2 is YSYEKL. With V trimmed by 0 bases and J by 3 bases, 3 bases remained unmatched. CDR3 amino acids: CASSQDGGGGYNEQFF. CDR3 sequence (DNA): TGCGCCAGCAGCCAAGATGGCGGGGGGGGCTACAATGAGCAGTTCTTC.

The chain carries TRBV29-1 and TRBJ2-5; D not certain. Looked up from germline, CDR1 is SQVTM and CDR2 is ANQGSEA. V lost 2 bases and J 4 bases, leaving 5 bases between the germline ends. The length of the CDR3 is 11 residues. As DNA, the CDR3 is TGCAGCGTTGAAAACTTAGAGACCCAGTACTTC. It encodes CSVENLETQYF.

The chain is built from TRBV5-1 and TRBJ2-5, with TRBD2 identical over 9 bases. The CDR3 is 17 amino acids. Germline V lookup: CDR1 SGHRS, CDR2 YFSETQ. V lost 1 base, J lost 4 bases, and 11 bases stayed unmatched. CDR3 sequence reads: CASSLFGVRGLAETQYF. CDR3 DNA: TGCGCCAGCAGCTTGTTTGGGGTTCGGGGACTAGCAGAGACCCAGTACTTC.

The V call is TRBV5-1, the J call TRBJ1-3, with 7 bases fitting TRBD1. Germline-derived CDR1 and CDR2 are SGHRS and YFSETQ. The V segment lost 3 bases and the J segment 2 bases; nucleotides outside the gene matches: 5. The CDR3 sequence is 15 residues long. CDR3 residues: CASSSQGTTGNTIYF. CDR3 nucleotides: TGCGCCAGCAGCTCACAGGGGACCACTGGAAACACCATATATTTT. Variable domain in full (rest from reference TRBV5-1 and TRBJ1-3): KAGVTQTPRYLIKTRGQQVTLSCSPISGHRSVSWYQQTPGQGLQFLFEYFSETQRNKGNFPGRFSGRQFSNSRSEMNVSTLELGDSALYLCASSSQGTTGNTIYFGEGSWLTVV.

This sequence joins TRBV19 and TRBJ1-1, with D tentatively TRBD1 (5 bases). The CDR3 covers 16 residues. V gave up 2 bases and J gave up 0 bases, with 13 bases separating them. The germline CDR1 and CDR2 sequences are LNHDA and SQIVND (reference sequence). This CDR3 is CASSISGGALNTEAFF. The CDR3 DNA sequence: TGTGCCAGTAGTATATCGGGTGGGGCGTTGAACACTGAAGCTTTCTTT.

This sequence joins TRBV5-1 and TRBJ1-1; 9 bases match TRBD1. Looked up from germline, CDR1 is SGHRS and CDR2 is YFSETQ. After removal of 0 bases from V and 4 bases from J, the junction contained 7 bases not matched to a gene. The CDR3 has 16 residues. CDR3 sequence: CASSLVTGGAGTEAFF. CDR3 bases: TGCGCCAGCAGCTTGGTTACAGGGGGCGCGGGCACTGAAGCTTTCTTT.

The chain combines TRBV5-1 with TRBJ1-2; the match to TRBD1 covers 8 bases. The CDR3 totals 17 residues. Germline V gives CDR1 SGHRS, CDR2 YFSETQ. J was trimmed by 2 bases and V by 0 bases; bases with no gene match: 9. The CDR3 loop reads CASSLGPGRQGNYGYTF. In DNA form, the CDR3 reads TGCGCCAGCAGCTTGGGACCGGGAAGACAGGGGAACTATGGCTACACCTTC.

This clone was counted between two and nine times. The gene calls are TRBV5-1 and TRBJ2-1, with D possibly matching TRBD2 (5 bases). The CDR3 is 12 amino acids. The germline V gene has CDR1 SGHRS and CDR2 YFSETQ. V shed 3 bases and J shed 10 bases, with 11 bases lying between them. The CDR3 here is CASSSDLREQFF. CDR3 nucleotide sequence: TGCGCCAGCAGCTCGGACTTAAGAGAGCAGTTCTTC.

The V and J genes are TRBV19 and TRBJ1-5; D is unclear. Germline V gene sequence: CDR1 LNHDA, CDR2 SQIVND (reference sequence). The CDR3 has 17 residues. The V end was cut by 2 bases, the J end by 7 bases, with 21 bases between. The CDR3 sequence: CASSILGRAGRGQPQHF. CDR3 in DNA: TGTGCCAGTAGTATATTGGGGAGGGCCGGGAGAGGGCAGCCCCAGCATTTT.

The J gene is TRBJ2-5, the V gene TRBV5-5; 9 bases agree with TRBD1. V lost 0 bases, J lost 4 bases, and 7 bases stayed unmatched. Germline V lookup: CDR1 SGHKS, CDR2 YYEKEE (reference sequence). This CDR3 has 16 amino acids. Here the CDR3 DNA reads TGTGCCAGCAGCTTGGACCGACAGGGGGGAGGAGAGACCCAGTACTTC. This translates into CASSLDRQGGGETQYF.

The V and J genes are TRBV18 and TRBJ1-4; D possibly corresponds to TRBD1 (6 bases). V lost 3 bases and J lost 8, with 13 bases in between. This CDR3 is 14 amino acids long. Germline V gene lookup returns CDR1 KGHSH and CDR2 LQKENI. The CDR3 region is CASSPVSGGEKLFF. The CDR3 DNA reads as TGTGCCAGCTCACCGGTATCGGGGGGCGAAAAACTGTTTTTT.

The rearrangement links TRBV6-1 to TRBJ1-4; 9 nucleotides align to TRBD1. V trimming: 4 bases; J trimming: 5 bases; junction bases outside the gene matches: 5. The CDR3 consists of 15 residues. Germline assignment: CDR1 MNHNS and CDR2 SASEGT. Here the CDR3 reads CASSAGQGTNEKLFF. DNA of the CDR3: TGTGCCAGCAGTGCCGGACAGGGGACCAATGAAAAACTGTTTTTT.

The V call is TRBV2, the J call TRBJ1-5, with D maybe TRBD1 (5 bases). Trimming pared 7 bases from V and 7 bases from J, leaving 14 bases between. The CDR3 runs to 13 residues. CDR1 SNHLY and CDR2 FYNNEI come from the germline V gene. The CDR3, as DNA: TGTGCCAGCATATCAGGGAATGGACAGCCCCAGCATTTT. It codes for CASISGNGQPQHF.

About this clone: At one end, the junction sequence differs from germline, possibly due to a read error. The genes are TRBV5-6 and TRBJ2-6; TRBD1 aligns across 10 bases. The CDR3 is 13 residues long. The V gene's germline CDR1 is SGHDT and CDR2 YYEEEE. CDR3 DNA sequence: TGTGCCAGCAGTTTGGACAGGGGGAGGGTCCTGACTTTC. The encoded protein is CASSLDRGRVLTF.

The chain is built from TRBV7-9 and TRBJ1-4; possibly TRBD1 for D (6 bases). Trimming removed 5 bases from V and 3 bases from J, with 13 bases in between. The CDR3 runs to 15 residues. The germline CDR1 and CDR2 sequences are SEHNR and FQNEAQ (reference sequence). Here the CDR3 reads CASSAGQGSNEKLFF. DNA of the CDR3: TGTGCCAGCAGCGCAGGCCAGGGGTCTAATGAAAAACTGTTTTTT. The whole variable domain, filled in from reference TRBV7-9 and TRBJ1-4, reads DTGVSQNPRHKITKRGQNVTFRCDPISEHNRLYWYRQTLGQGPEFLTYFQNEAQLEKSRLLSDRFSAERPKGSFSTLEIQRTEQGDSAMYLCASSAGQGSNEKLFFGSGTQLSVL.

The V gene is TRBV11-3, the J gene TRBJ2-6, with TRBD1 matching over 8 bases. CDR3 length: 19 residues. V was clipped by 4 bases and J by 0 bases; unmatched bases: 11. Germline CDR1 and CDR2: SGHNT and YENEEA. This CDR3 is CASSSKRGTGSSGANVLTF. The DNA of the CDR3 is TGTGCCAGCAGCTCGAAGCGCGGGACAGGAAGCTCTGGGGCCAACGTCCTGACTTTC.

There are a few counts of this clone. This chain links TRBV4-3 with TRBJ1-6; 7 nucleotides align to TRBD1. Germline CDR1 and CDR2: LGHNA and YSLEER. The CDR3 length is 17 residues. J was trimmed by 4 bases and V by 0 bases; bases with no gene match: 6. The CDR3 DNA sequence: TGCGCCAGCAGCCAAGATTCGGGACAGATATATAATTCACCCCTCCACTTT. It codes for CASSQDSGQIYNSPLHF.

The rearrangement uses TRBV4-1 and TRBJ2-7; tentatively, D is TRBD2 (5 bases). Germline assignment: CDR1 MGHRA and CDR2 YSYEKL. Trimming left V 3 bases short and J 2 bases short, with 14 bases between. This CDR3 contains 15 residues. The CDR3 reads CASSHSLSGTYEQYF. As DNA, the CDR3 is TGCGCCAGCAGCCATTCTTTGAGCGGTACCTACGAGCAGTACTTC.

This sequence joins TRBV5-4 and TRBJ2-5, with 8 bases aligning to TRBD2. This CDR3 has 14 amino acids. Trimming took 4 bases from V and 4 from J; bases not matched to a gene: 6. Germline V gene sequence: CDR1 SGHNT, CDR2 YYREEE (reference sequence). CDR3 protein: CASSPGGDRETQYF. CDR3 nucleotides: TGTGCCAGCAGCCCGGGAGGGGATCGAGAGACCCAGTACTTC.

The chain recombines TRBV13 with TRBJ2-5, with a tentative D call TRBD2 (5 bases). V shed 3 bases and J shed 5 bases, with 16 bases lying between them. The CDR3 contains 15 residues. CDR1 and CDR2 from the germline V gene are PRHDT and FYEKMQ (reference sequence). This chain's CDR3 is CASSFKFSGVETQYF. The CDR3, as DNA: TGTGCCAGCAGCTTTAAGTTCTCCGGGGTTGAGACCCAGTACTTC.